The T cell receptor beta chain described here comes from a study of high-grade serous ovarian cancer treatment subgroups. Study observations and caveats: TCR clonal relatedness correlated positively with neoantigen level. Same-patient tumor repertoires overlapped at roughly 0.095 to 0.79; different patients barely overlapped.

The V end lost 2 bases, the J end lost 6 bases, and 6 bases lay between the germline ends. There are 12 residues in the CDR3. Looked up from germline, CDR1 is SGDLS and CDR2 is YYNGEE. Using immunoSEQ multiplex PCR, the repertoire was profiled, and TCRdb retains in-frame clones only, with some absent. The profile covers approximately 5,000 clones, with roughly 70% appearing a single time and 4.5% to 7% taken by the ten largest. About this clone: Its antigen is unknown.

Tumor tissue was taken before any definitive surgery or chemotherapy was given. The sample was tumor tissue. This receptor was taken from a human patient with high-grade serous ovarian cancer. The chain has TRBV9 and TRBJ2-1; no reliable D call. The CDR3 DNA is TGTGCCAGCAGCGTTGCCCCCAATGAGCAGTTCTTC. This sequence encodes CASSVAPNEQFF.